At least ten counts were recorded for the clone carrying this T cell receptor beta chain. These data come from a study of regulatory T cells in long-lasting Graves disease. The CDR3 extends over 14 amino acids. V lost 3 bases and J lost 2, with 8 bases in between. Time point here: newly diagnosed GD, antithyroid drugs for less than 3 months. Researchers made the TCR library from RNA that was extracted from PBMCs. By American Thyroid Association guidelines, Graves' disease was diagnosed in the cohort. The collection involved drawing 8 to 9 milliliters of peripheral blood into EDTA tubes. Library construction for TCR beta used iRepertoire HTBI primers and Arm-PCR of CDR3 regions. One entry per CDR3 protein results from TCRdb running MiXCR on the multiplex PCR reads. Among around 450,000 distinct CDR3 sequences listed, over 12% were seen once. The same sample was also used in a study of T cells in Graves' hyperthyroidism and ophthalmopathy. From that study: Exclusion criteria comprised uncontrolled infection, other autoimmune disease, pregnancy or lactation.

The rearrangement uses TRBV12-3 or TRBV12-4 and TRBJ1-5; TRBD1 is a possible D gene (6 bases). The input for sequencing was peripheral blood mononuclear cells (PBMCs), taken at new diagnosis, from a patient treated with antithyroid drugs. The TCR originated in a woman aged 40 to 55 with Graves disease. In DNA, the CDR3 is TGTGCCAGCAGTTTCGCAGGGGGCAATCAGCCCCAGCATTTT. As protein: CASSFAGGNQPQHF.